This T cell receptor beta chain was found in a study of shared clonotypes between healthy human individuals (dated by TCRdb to about 2020). Study-wide context: The cohort included a few men and two women between 18 and 49 years of age. For each donor, CD4 naive and CD4 memory were each given three plates, CD8 naive was given two plates, and CD8 memory was given one plate. To estimate repertoire size and how much clonotype sharing occurs between individuals, the study deeply sequenced the blood TCR repertoires of about 5 healthy adults. Libraries were prepared and TCR repertoires were sequenced by different laboratories using diverse techniques, in order to increase sequencing depth and limit assay-specific biases. Each donor's leukapheresis produced roughly between about 0.9 and 9.5 billion PBMCs.

Findings and caveats that apply to the study as a whole: Because the study included only a small number of donors, the genetic and exposure-history diversity represented was limited. Compared with non-shared clonotypes, clonotypes shared by all four sorted-subset donors had higher generation probabilities. Sampling was limited to blood, and TCR repertoires in tissue likely differ from TCR repertoires in blood. Pairwise subsampling indicated that sequencing depth was expected to affect the degree of clonotype sharing among donors. Estimated clonotype richness was generally larger for naive than for memory subsets. Even with the large sequencing depth, rarefaction of the sorted-subset datasets indicated that sequencing was incomplete. When several donors were compared, the shared fraction of clonotypes was 5% to 6.5% for naive CD4, roughly 3.3% for naive CD8, 2% to 2.5% for memory CD4, and 0.3% to 0.5% for memory CD8.

For the CD8 naive samples, CD45RO-negative cells were positively selected for CCR7, yielding a CD45RA+CCR7+ population from which TemRA cells were excluded. The donors were healthy, HIV-negative adults who had no recently reported acute infections or vaccinations. Only Caucasian adults living in Nashville, Tennessee, USA were represented among the donors. After blood collection by leukapheresis, PBMCs were isolated using Ficoll-Histopaque density gradient centrifugation and then cryopreserved in the vapor phase of liquid nitrogen. Analytical flow cytometry was used to check the purity and quantity of each magnetically sorted T cell population. Each sorted fraction had its genomic DNA isolated and then quantified by UV absorbance on a Nanodrop 2000c. Using the deep immunoSEQ assay, TCR CDR3 regions were amplified from genomic DNA by multiplex PCR. For each cell subset, the extracted genomic DNA was distributed evenly across all wells of several immunoSEQ 96-well plates, and each plate served as one replicate. For sorted subsets, approximately 200 ng of genomic DNA, equivalent to 30,000 or so T cell genomes, went into each replicate PCR. Purified libraries were quantified with a Qubit 3.0 fluorometer, sized on a Bioanalyzer 2100, and re-quantified with the KAPA Library Quantification kit. Each immunoSEQ 96-well plate was sequenced on its own single-read 150-cycle Illumina NextSeq 550 flow cell. Concerning the study's data processing: Because only junctional sequences without quality scores were contained in the immunoSEQ output, filtering matching that applied to full-length reads could not be performed. Sequences were annotated with PyIR, a Python wrapper for IgBLAST v1.9, using IMGT germline references to assign V/J genes and CDR3. Reads with weak V/J assignments (E-value above 1e-6), missing CDR3, stop codons, out-of-frame junctions, or ambiguous translated residues were removed. A V3J clonotype was defined by an identical inferred V gene, J gene, and CDR3 amino acid sequence. To compute the percentage overlap between repertoires, the number of shared unique clonotypes was divided by the size of the smaller repertoire. Richness of each repertoire was evaluated using RTK rarefaction, the Chao1 estimator, and Recon v2.1 estimates of unobserved clonotypes. OLGA was used to compute generation probabilities for all TCRbeta clonotypes that the gDNA method yielded from a few donors. Drawn from immuneACCESS, this table holds only the in-frame rearrangements with V and J called that TCRdb kept. Clones are partly lost; checked studies trace under half to an unresolved V gene and leave the rest unexplained. V and J calls and clone size are as listed in that table; D and trimming were resolved from the DNA. Here the sample has about 2 million clones; about 95% occur a single time. The ten top clones hold roughly 1% of the sample.

Worth noting for this clone: This receptor's antigen is unknown. No base qualities exist here, and no much larger clone lies one base off it.

Relative to germline, V is 1 base shorter and J is 8 bases shorter, with 14 bases between their ends. Its CDR3 holds 14 amino acids, cysteine through phenylalanine. The entry retains the CDR3 DNA only, 42 bases that are in frame from base 1. Reading the germline V gene gives CDR1 ENHRY and CDR2 SYGVKD. This receptor was taken from a man aged 18 to 29 in good health. The chain was built from TRBV10-3 and TRBJ1-1; the best D guess is TRBD1, with 6 bases matching. The sequenced sample was naive CD8+ T cells sorted from blood. The cell subset or site label corresponds to: CD45RA+CCR7+. The CDR3 reads CAISELGGESEAFF. Read as DNA, the sequence is TGTGCCATCAGTGAGTTAGGGGGGGAGAGCGAAGCTTTCTTT.